A selection of T cell receptor beta chains follows, all from one sample in a study of blood T cell repertoires in COVID-19. The table came from immunoSEQ multiplex PCR; TCRdb's copy has only in-frame clones and leaves some out. Among about 240,000 clones listed, roughly 87% were seen once. Input material: peripheral blood. The receptors were sampled from a man aged 60 to 75 who had recovered from COVID-19. The CDR3 runs from the conserved cysteine through the conserved F or W. Each record gives: CDR3 DNA, CDR3 protein, V gene, D gene, clone size, J gene. The D gene is left open where the match is weak. Part of the rows lack a size; the others show once, few, many or a class for expanded clones.

CDR3 DNA: TGCAGCGTGGAGAGGGGGGGGAACACTGAAGCTTTCTTT; CDR3 protein: CSVERGGNTEAFF; V gene: TRBV29-1; D gene: .; clone size: .; J gene: TRBJ1-1
CDR3 DNA: TGTGCCAGCAGCTTCAGTACAGGGAATTCACCCCTCCACTTT; CDR3 protein: CASSFSTGNSPLHF; V gene: TRBV7-9; D gene: .; clone size: .; J gene: TRBJ1-6
CDR3 DNA: TGTGCCAGCAGCTTACGTAGCGGGGGGGCGATTAGATCCTACAATGAGCAGTTCTTC; CDR3 protein: CASSLRSGGAIRSYNEQFF; V gene: TRBV7-6; D gene: TRBD2; clone size: few; J gene: TRBJ2-1
CDR3 DNA: TGTGCCAGCAGCGTTTTAGGAGATGGCTACACCTTC; CDR3 protein: CASSVLGDGYTF; V gene: TRBV9; D gene: .; clone size: .; J gene: TRBJ1-2
CDR3 DNA: TGTGCCAGCAGTTTTGGGGGGGGTATTCAGCCCCAGCATTTT; CDR3 protein: CASSFGGGIQPQHF; V gene: TRBV27; D gene: .; clone size: .; J gene: TRBJ1-5
CDR3 DNA: TGTGCCAGCAGCTTATACAGGGGGCAGGGTAATGAAAAACTGTTTTTT; CDR3 protein: CASSLYRGQGNEKLFF; V gene: TRBV7-2; D gene: TRBD1; clone size: once; J gene: TRBJ1-4
CDR3 DNA: TGTGCCACCAGCAGAGAATCGGTACTACCTTATGGCTACACCTTC; CDR3 protein: CATSRESVLPYGYTF; V gene: TRBV15; D gene: .; clone size: .; J gene: TRBJ1-2
CDR3 DNA: TGTGCCAGTAGTCCCGGGACTAGCAATAGGCAGTTCTTC; CDR3 protein: CASSPGTSNRQFF; V gene: TRBV19; D gene: TRBD2; clone size: .; J gene: TRBJ2-1
CDR3 DNA: TGTGCCAGTATGATAACAGGGCAAAGAAGTGGCTACACCTTC; CDR3 protein: CASMITGQRSGYTF; V gene: TRBV19; D gene: .; clone size: .; J gene: TRBJ1-2
CDR3 DNA: TGTGCCACCAGTGCCCTAACGACAGACCAAGAGACCCAGTACTTC; CDR3 protein: CATSALTTDQETQYF; V gene: TRBV24-1; D gene: .; clone size: .; J gene: TRBJ2-5
CDR3 DNA: TGTGCCAGCAAGGGGACAGGAGCAAATTATGGCTACACCTTC; CDR3 protein: CASKGTGANYGYTF; V gene: TRBV3-1/TRBV3-2; D gene: TRBD1; clone size: .; J gene: TRBJ1-2
CDR3 DNA: TGTGCCAGTGCGACTAGCGGGGGGGAAAACACAGATACGCAGTATTTT; CDR3 protein: CASATSGGENTDTQYF; V gene: TRBV19; D gene: TRBD2; clone size: .; J gene: TRBJ2-3
CDR3 DNA: TGTGCCAGCAGGGAGAGGACAGGGACTATGAACACTGAAGCTTTCTTT; CDR3 protein: CASRERTGTMNTEAFF; V gene: TRBV28; D gene: TRBD1; clone size: .; J gene: TRBJ1-1
CDR3 DNA: TGTGCCAGCAGTTTACAGGGGGCGCACACTGAAGCTTTCTTT; CDR3 protein: CASSLQGAHTEAFF; V gene: TRBV27; D gene: TRBD1; clone size: few; J gene: TRBJ1-1
CDR3 DNA: TGTGCCAGCAGCCTATGGACGGGATCACCCCTCCACTTT; CDR3 protein: CASSLWTGSPLHF; V gene: TRBV14; D gene: .; clone size: .; J gene: TRBJ1-6
CDR3 DNA: TGTGCCAGCAGCTTGGGGCCAGGGGGCGCTGGGGGAGAGACCCAGTACTTC; CDR3 protein: CASSLGPGGAGGETQYF; V gene: TRBV5-4; D gene: TRBD1; clone size: .; J gene: TRBJ2-5
CDR3 DNA: TGTGCCAGCAGCTTAGATGGGAGTAACTATGGCTACACCTTC; CDR3 protein: CASSLDGSNYGYTF; V gene: TRBV7-9; D gene: .; clone size: .; J gene: TRBJ1-2
CDR3 DNA: TGTGCCAGCAGTGAGGACGGGACACCCTTCTATGGCTACACCTTC; CDR3 protein: CASSEDGTPFYGYTF; V gene: TRBV6-4; D gene: .; clone size: .; J gene: TRBJ1-2
CDR3 DNA: TGTGCCAGCAGCTCGGGACAGGGCCCCCAATATGGCTACACCTTC; CDR3 protein: CASSSGQGPQYGYTF; V gene: TRBV5-4; D gene: TRBD1; clone size: .; J gene: TRBJ1-2
CDR3 DNA: TGTGCCAGCAGTAAGGACAGGGCGAATGAGCAGTTCTTC; CDR3 protein: CASSKDRANEQFF; V gene: TRBV12-3/TRBV12-4; D gene: TRBD1; clone size: .; J gene: TRBJ2-1
CDR3 DNA: TGCAGCGTTGGGACAGGCCTTAATGAAAAACTGTTTTTT; CDR3 protein: CSVGTGLNEKLFF; V gene: TRBV29-1; D gene: TRBD1; clone size: .; J gene: TRBJ1-4
CDR3 DNA: TGTGCCAGCAGCACCACAGGGGTCGGAGAGACCCAGTACTTC; CDR3 protein: CASSTTGVGETQYF; V gene: TRBV5-5; D gene: TRBD1; clone size: .; J gene: TRBJ2-5
CDR3 DNA: TGTGCCAGCAGCAAAGGTATTACAGGGGAGGAAAAACTGTTTTTT; CDR3 protein: CASSKGITGEEKLFF; V gene: TRBV21-1; D gene: .; clone size: .; J gene: TRBJ1-4
CDR3 DNA: TGTGCCAGCAGCTCACAGGGGGCGCACAGTGAAAAACTGTTTTTT; CDR3 protein: CASSSQGAHSEKLFF; V gene: TRBV11-2; D gene: TRBD1; clone size: .; J gene: TRBJ1-4
CDR3 DNA: TGTGCCAGCACCATAGACGGAGGGCCATATGGCTACACCTTC; CDR3 protein: CASTIDGGPYGYTF; V gene: TRBV11-2; D gene: .; clone size: .; J gene: TRBJ1-2
CDR3 DNA: TGTGCCATCAGTGAGACACAGATTGCCTACGAGCAGTACTTC; CDR3 protein: CAISETQIAYEQYF; V gene: TRBV10-3; D gene: .; clone size: many; J gene: TRBJ2-7
CDR3 DNA: TGCAGTGCTAGTTGGCAGGATACGCAGTATTTT; CDR3 protein: CSASWQDTQYF; V gene: TRBV20-1; D gene: .; clone size: .; J gene: TRBJ2-3
CDR3 DNA: TGTGCCAGCAGCCCGGGACAGGGGGCTTCACCCCTCCACTTT; CDR3 protein: CASSPGQGASPLHF; V gene: TRBV7-9; D gene: TRBD1; clone size: .; J gene: TRBJ1-6
CDR3 DNA: TGTGCCAGCAGTGAGGGACAGGGCCATCAGCCCCAGCATTTT; CDR3 protein: CASSEGQGHQPQHF; V gene: TRBV2; D gene: TRBD1; clone size: .; J gene: TRBJ1-5
CDR3 DNA: TGTGCCAGTAGGAGACAGGGTTTCGGCGCAGATACGCAGTATTTT; CDR3 protein: CASRRQGFGADTQYF; V gene: TRBV19; D gene: TRBD1; clone size: .; J gene: TRBJ2-3